The rows below give T cell receptor beta chains drawn from one sample of a study of T cell responses to AZD1222 COVID-19 vaccine. TCRdb's copy holds only in-frame clones and misses some; the assay was immunoSEQ multiplex PCR. The data contain 150,000 to 200,000 clones, roughly 93% of them singletons. The sample here was peripheral blood, taken on day 0 of AZD1222 vaccination. The source of these receptors is an adult in good health. The CDR3 runs from the conserved cysteine through the conserved F or W. A D gene is named only where the DNA matches it firmly. Only part of the rows carry a size: once, few, many, or a class if the clone is expanded.

V: TRBV4-2; D: -; J: TRBJ1-2; size: -; CDR3: CASSQDPSGVQGYTF; DNA: TGTGCCAGCAGCCAAGATCCGTCCGGGGTGCAGGGCTACACCTTC
V: TRBV5-1; D: TRBD1; J: TRBJ1-4; size: -; CDR3: CASSTDRVEKLFF; DNA: TGCGCCAGCAGCACCGACAGGGTCGAAAAACTGTTTTTT
V: TRBV28; D: -; J: TRBJ2-7; size: -; CDR3: CASSFLSAGSSYEQYF; DNA: TGTGCCAGCAGTTTCCTCTCTGCGGGATCCTCCTACGAGCAGTACTTC
V: TRBV2; D: -; J: TRBJ1-6; size: once; CDR3: CASSETTGISPLHF; DNA: TGTGCCAGCAGTGAAACGACAGGTATCTCACCCCTCCACTTT
V: TRBV10-3; D: -; J: TRBJ1-5; size: once; CDR3: CAISETGLFGPRGAMVHF; DNA: TGTGCCATCAGTGAGACAGGGCTGTTTGGGCCGAGGGGAGCCATGGTGCATTTT
V: TRBV19; D: TRBD1; J: TRBJ2-2; size: -; CDR3: CASLGQANTGELFF; DNA: TGTGCCAGTCTCGGACAGGCGAACACCGGGGAGCTGTTTTTT
V: TRBV30; D: -; J: TRBJ1-2; size: once; CDR3: CAWSGRHYGYTF; DNA: TGTGCCTGGAGCGGGCGACACTATGGCTACACCTTC
V: TRBV6-5; D: -; J: TRBJ2-5; size: -; CDR3: CASSPTRPGGIQYF; DNA: TGTGCCAGCAGTCCTACTCGTCCTGGGGGGATCCAGTACTTC
V: TRBV5-5; D: -; J: TRBJ2-7; size: -; CDR3: CASSSPGASEQYF; DNA: TGTGCCAGCAGCTCACCCGGAGCTAGCGAGCAGTACTTC
V: TRBV6-5; D: TRBD2; J: TRBJ2-7; size: -; CDR3: CASKGLAGSEQYF; DNA: TGTGCCAGCAAAGGACTAGCGGGCTCTGAGCAGTACTTC
V: TRBV7-9; D: -; J: TRBJ1-4; size: -; CDR3: CASSLSGGDEKLFF; DNA: TGTGCCAGCAGCTTATCGGGGGGCGATGAAAAACTGTTTTTT
V: TRBV5-6; D: -; J: TRBJ1-5; size: -; CDR3: CASVRWGNQPQHF; DNA: TGTGCCAGCGTGCGTTGGGGAAATCAGCCCCAGCATTTT
V: TRBV5-6; D: -; J: TRBJ2-3; size: -; CDR3: CASSRRGTPRVVDTQYF; DNA: TGTGCCAGCAGCAGACGAGGGACTCCTCGGGTGGTGGATACGCAGTATTTT
V: TRBV12-3/TRBV12-4; D: -; J: TRBJ2-5; size: -; CDR3: CASSPPTGETQYF; DNA: TGTGCCAGCAGTCCACCTACGGGAGAGACCCAGTACTTC
V: TRBV11-1; D: -; J: TRBJ2-1; size: -; CDR3: CASSLGSWTSPFF; DNA: TGTGCCAGCAGCTTAGGGAGTTGGACATCCCCGTTCTTC
V: TRBV29-1; D: -; J: TRBJ2-3; size: -; CDR3: CSAEGYPGDTQYF; DNA: TGCAGCGCAGAGGGTTACCCCGGGGATACGCAGTATTTT
V: TRBV7-8; D: TRBD1; J: TRBJ2-7; size: -; CDR3: CASSLGRDSVSYEQYF; DNA: TGTGCCAGCAGCTTAGGCCGGGACAGCGTCTCCTACGAGCAGTACTTC
V: TRBV12-3/TRBV12-4; D: -; J: TRBJ1-6; size: -; CDR3: CASGLISPLHF; DNA: TGTGCCAGCGGTCTGATATCACCCCTCCACTTT